The rows below give T cell receptor beta chains drawn from one sample of a study. One entry per CDR3 protein, called by TCRdb with MiXCR from the RT-PCR reads. The sample holds almost 700,000 distinct CDR3 sequences; approximately 14% are singletons and the top ten take 3.6%. The sequencing input was memory CD4+ T cells from blood. All receptors derive from a female donor in good health, serving as a healthy control. The conserved cysteine and the conserved F or W are not part of the CDR3 here.

CDR3 length: 12; J gene: TRBJ1-3; V gene: TRBV12-3/TRBV12-4; CDR3 protein: ASRETGIGNTIY
CDR3 length: 11; J gene: TRBJ1-3; V gene: TRBV15; CDR3 protein: ATSRDHGNTIY
CDR3 length: 10; J gene: TRBJ1-1; V gene: TRBV3-1; CDR3 protein: ASSPQGGKAF
CDR3 length: 12; J gene: TRBJ1-5; V gene: TRBV2; CDR3 protein: ASSVEGDDQPQH
CDR3 length: 12; J gene: TRBJ1-1; V gene: TRBV10-3; CDR3 protein: AISEWGTATEAF
CDR3 length: 12; J gene: TRBJ1-1; V gene: TRBV7-2; CDR3 protein: ASNRPLPSTEAF
CDR3 length: 12; J gene: TRBJ1-1; V gene: TRBV10-2; CDR3 protein: ASSLYTMNTEAF
CDR3 length: 9; J gene: TRBJ1-1; V gene: TRBV6-5; CDR3 protein: ASKDRGKAF
CDR3 length: 14; J gene: TRBJ1-5; V gene: TRBV20-1; CDR3 protein: SATARDRGGNQPQH
CDR3 length: 14; J gene: TRBJ2-1; V gene: TRBV5-6; CDR3 protein: ASSPTWTSGGAIKF
CDR3 length: 14; J gene: TRBJ2-7; V gene: TRBV5-1; CDR3 protein: ASSLGEGRGAYEQY
CDR3 length: 11; J gene: TRBJ1-5; V gene: TRBV10-3; CDR3 protein: AISGDRDQPQH
CDR3 length: 14; J gene: TRBJ1-2; V gene: TRBV12-3/TRBV12-4; CDR3 protein: ASSYLNWDREDGYT
CDR3 length: 14; J gene: TRBJ2-1; V gene: TRBV11-3; CDR3 protein: ASSRLAGGQDNEQF